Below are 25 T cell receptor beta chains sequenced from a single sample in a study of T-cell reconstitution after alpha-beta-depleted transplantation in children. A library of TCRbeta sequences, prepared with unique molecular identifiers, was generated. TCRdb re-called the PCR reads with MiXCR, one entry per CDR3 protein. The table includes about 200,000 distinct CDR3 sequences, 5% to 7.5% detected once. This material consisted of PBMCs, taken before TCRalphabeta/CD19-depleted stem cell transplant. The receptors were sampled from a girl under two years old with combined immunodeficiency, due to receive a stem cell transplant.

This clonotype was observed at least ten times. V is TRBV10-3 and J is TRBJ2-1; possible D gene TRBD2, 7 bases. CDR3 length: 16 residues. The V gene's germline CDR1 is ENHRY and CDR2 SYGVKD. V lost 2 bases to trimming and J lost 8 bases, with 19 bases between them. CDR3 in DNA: TGTGCCATCAGTGAGACGGGGGGCCGGAACACAGATGAGCAGTTCTTC. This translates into CAISETGGRNTDEQFF.

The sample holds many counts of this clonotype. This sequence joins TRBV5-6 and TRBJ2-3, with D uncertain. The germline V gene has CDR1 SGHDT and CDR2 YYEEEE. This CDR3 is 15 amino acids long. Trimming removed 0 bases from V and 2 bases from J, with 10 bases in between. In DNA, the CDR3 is TGTGCCAGCAGCTTGGATAAGCTCTACACAGATACGCAGTATTTT. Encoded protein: CASSLDKLYTDTQYF.

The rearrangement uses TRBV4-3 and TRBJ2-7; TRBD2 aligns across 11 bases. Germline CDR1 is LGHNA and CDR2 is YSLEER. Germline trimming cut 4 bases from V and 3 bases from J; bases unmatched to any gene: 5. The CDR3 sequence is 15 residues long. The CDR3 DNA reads TGCGCCAGCAGCCCGAGACTAGCGGGGAGCTACGAGCAGTACTTC. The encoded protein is CASSPRLAGSYEQYF.

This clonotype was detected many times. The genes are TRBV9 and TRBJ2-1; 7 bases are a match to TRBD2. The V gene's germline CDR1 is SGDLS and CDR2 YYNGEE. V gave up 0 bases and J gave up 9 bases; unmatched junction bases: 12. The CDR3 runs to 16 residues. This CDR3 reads CASSVGRSGMGIEQFF. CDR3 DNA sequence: TGTGCCAGCAGCGTAGGGAGGAGCGGGATGGGAATTGAGCAGTTCTTC.

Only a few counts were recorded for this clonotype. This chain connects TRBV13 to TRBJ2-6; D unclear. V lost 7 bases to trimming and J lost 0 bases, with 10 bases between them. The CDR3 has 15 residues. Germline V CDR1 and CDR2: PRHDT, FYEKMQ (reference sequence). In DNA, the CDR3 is TGTGCCAGCAACCCGTTTAGCTCTGGGGCCAACGTCCTGACTTTC. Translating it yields CASNPFSSGANVLTF.

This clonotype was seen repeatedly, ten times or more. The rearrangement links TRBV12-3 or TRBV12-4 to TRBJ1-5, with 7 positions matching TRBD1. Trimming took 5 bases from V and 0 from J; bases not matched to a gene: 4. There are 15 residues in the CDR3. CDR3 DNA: TGTGCCAGCAGTCAAGGGGGCTTTAGCAATCAGCCCCAGCATTTT. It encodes CASSQGGFSNQPQHF.

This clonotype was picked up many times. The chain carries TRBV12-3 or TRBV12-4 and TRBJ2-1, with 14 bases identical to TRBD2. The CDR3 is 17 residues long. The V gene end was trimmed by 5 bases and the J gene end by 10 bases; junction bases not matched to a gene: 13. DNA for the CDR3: TGTGCCAGCAGTCCCGTAAGACTAGCGGGAGGGCCCGGGGAGCAGTTCTTC. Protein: CASSPVRLAGGPGEQFF.

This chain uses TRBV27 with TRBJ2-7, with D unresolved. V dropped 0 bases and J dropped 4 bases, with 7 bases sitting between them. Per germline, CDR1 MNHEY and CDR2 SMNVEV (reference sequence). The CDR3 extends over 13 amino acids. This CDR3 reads CASSLSAGYEQYF. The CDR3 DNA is TGTGCCAGCAGTTTATCGGCCGGGTACGAGCAGTACTTC.

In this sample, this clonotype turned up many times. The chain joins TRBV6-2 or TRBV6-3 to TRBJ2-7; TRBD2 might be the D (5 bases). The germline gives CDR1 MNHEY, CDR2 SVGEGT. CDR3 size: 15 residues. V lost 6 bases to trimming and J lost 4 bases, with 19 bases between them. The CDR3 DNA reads TGTGCCAGCAGACTCTTTATCCGGACGGGGTACGAGCAGTACTTC. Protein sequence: CASRLFIRTGYEQYF.

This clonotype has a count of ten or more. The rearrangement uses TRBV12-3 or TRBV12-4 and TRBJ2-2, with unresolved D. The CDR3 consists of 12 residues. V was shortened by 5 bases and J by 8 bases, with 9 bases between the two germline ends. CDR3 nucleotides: TGTGCCAGCAGTCCCCCTTCGGGGGAGCTGTTTTTT. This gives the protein CASSPPSGELFF.

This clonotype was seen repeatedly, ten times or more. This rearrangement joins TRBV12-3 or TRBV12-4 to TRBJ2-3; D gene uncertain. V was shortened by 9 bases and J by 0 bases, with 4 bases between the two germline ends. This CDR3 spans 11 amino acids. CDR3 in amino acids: CASRSTDTQYF. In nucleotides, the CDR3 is TGTGCCAGTCGGAGCACAGATACGCAGTATTTT.

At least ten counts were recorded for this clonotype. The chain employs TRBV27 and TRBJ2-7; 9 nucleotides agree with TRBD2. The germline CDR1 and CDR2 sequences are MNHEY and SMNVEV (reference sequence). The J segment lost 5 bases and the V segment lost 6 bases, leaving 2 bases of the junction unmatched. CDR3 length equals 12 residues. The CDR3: CASRTSGNEQYF. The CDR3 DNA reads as TGTGCCAGCAGGACTAGCGGTAACGAGCAGTACTTC.

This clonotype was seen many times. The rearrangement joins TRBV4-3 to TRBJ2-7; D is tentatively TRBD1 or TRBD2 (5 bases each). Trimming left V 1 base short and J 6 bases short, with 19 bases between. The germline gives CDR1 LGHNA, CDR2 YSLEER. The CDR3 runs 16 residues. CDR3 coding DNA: TGCGCCAGCAGCCAAGTTGTCAGGGAGCCGACGGGCGAGCAGTACTTC. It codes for CASSQVVREPTGEQYF.

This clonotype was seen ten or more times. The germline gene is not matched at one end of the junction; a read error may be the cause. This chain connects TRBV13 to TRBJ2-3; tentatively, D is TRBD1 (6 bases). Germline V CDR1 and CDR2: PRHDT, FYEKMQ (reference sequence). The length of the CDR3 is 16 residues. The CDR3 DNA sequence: TGTGCCAGCAGCCTAGGGGCTCTCCCCCAGGGGGATACGCAGTATTTT. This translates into CASSLGALPQGDTQYF.

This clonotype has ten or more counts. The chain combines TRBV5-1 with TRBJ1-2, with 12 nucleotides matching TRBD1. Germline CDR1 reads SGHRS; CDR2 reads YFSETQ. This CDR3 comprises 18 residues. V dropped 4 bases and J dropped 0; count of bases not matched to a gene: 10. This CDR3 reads CASSRAAGQGAANYGYTF. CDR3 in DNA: TGCGCCAGCAGCCGGGCGGCGGGACAGGGGGCTGCTAACTATGGCTACACCTTC.

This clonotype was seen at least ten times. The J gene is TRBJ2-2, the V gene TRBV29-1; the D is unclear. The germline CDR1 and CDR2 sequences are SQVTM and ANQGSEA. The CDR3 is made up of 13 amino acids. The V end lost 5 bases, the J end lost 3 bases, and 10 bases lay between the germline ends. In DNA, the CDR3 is TGCAGCGTTCTCCGACTCGACACCGGGGAGCTGTTTTTT. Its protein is CSVLRLDTGELFF.

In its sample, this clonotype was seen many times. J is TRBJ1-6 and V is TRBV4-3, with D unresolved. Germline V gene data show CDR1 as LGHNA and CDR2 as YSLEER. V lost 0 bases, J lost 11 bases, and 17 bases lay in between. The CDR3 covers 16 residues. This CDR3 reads CASSQEAASRGTPLHF. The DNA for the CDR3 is TGCGCCAGCAGCCAAGAAGCGGCTTCAAGAGGGACACCCCTCCACTTT.

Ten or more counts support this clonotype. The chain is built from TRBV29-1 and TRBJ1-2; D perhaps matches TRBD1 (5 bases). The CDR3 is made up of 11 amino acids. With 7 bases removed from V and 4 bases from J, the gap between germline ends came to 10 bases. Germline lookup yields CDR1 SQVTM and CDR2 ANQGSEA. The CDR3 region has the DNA TGCAGCGCTAGGGGCATCTATGGCTACACCTTC. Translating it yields CSARGIYGYTF.

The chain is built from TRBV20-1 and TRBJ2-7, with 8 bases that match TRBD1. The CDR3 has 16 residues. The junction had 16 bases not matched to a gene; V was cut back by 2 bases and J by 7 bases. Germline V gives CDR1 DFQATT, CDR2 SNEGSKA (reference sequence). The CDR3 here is CSARWISNSRGPEQYF. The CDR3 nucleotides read TGCAGTGCTAGATGGATCTCGAATAGCAGGGGGCCAGAGCAGTACTTC.

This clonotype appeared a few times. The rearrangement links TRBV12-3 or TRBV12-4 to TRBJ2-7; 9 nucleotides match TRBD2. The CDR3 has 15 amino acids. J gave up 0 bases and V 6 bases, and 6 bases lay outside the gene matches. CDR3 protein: CASRNSSGGSYEQYF. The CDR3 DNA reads TGTGCCAGCAGAAACAGTAGCGGGGGCTCCTACGAGCAGTACTTC.

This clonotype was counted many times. CDR3 bases: TGCGCCAGCAGCCAAGTTGGGGTCCTGAACACCGGGGAGCTGTTTTTT. This encodes CASSQVGVLNTGELFF. The chain couples TRBV4-3 to TRBJ2-2; D call uncertain. This CDR3 has 16 residues. V was cut by 1 base and J by 1 base, with 10 bases left in between. From germline, CDR1 is LGHNA and CDR2 YSLEER.

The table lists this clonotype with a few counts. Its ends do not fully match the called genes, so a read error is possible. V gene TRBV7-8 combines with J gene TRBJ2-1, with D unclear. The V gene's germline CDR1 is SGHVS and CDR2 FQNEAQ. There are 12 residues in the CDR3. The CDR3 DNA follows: TGTGCCAGCAGCTTAGAGGCAGGCCCCCGGACCTTC. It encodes CASSLEAGPRTF.

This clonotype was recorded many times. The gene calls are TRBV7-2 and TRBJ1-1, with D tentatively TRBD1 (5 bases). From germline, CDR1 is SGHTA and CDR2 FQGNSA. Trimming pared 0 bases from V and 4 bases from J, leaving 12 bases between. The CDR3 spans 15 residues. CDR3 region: CASSLALGASTEAFF. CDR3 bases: TGTGCCAGCAGCTTAGCGCTAGGGGCCAGCACTGAAGCTTTCTTT.

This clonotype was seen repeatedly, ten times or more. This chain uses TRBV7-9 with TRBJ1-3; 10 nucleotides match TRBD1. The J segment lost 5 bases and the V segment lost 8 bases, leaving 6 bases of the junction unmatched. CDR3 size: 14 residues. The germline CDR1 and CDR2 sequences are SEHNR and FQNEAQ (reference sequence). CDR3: CASGPGQGRNTIYF. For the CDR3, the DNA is TGTGCCAGCGGGCCGGGACAGGGGAGAAACACCATATATTTT.

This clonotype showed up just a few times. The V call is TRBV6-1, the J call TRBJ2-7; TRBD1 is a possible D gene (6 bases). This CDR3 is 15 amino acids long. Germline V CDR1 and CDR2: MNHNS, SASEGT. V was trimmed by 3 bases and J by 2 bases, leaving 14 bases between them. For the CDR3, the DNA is TGTGCCAGCAGTGACCCAACAGGGCCCACCTACGAGCAGTACTTC. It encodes CASSDPTGPTYEQYF.